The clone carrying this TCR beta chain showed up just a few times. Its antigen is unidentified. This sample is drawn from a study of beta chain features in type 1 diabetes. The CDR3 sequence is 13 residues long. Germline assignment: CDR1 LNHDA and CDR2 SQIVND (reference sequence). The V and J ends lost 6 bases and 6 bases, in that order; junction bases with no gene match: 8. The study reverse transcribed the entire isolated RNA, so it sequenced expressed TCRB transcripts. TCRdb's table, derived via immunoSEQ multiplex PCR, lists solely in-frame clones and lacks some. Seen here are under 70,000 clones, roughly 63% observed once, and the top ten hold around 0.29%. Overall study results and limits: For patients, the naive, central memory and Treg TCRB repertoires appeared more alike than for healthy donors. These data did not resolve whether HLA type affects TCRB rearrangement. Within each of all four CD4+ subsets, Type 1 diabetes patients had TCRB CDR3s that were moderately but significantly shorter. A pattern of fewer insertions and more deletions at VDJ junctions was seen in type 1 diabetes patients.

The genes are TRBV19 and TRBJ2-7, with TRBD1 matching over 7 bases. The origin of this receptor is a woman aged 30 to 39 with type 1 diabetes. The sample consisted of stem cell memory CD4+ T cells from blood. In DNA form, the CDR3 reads TGTGCCAGTAGGAATACAGGGGTACGCGAGCAGTACTTC. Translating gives CASRNTGVREQYF.